This T cell receptor beta chain comes out of a study of T cell responses to AZD1222 COVID-19 vaccine. General study points: The study reported that nearly half of spike-specific TCRs target unmutated variant regions. Most donors were white British and more were female, and clonal diversity was possibly underestimated.

This clone was picked up one time. What it recognizes is unknown. V gave up 6 bases and J gave up 6 bases, with 15 bases separating them. This CDR3 spans 14 amino acids. Germline V gene lookup returns CDR1 MNHEY and CDR2 SVGEGT. This table comes from immunoSEQ multiplex PCR, and its TCRdb copy is limited to in-frame clones, with some not included. Among around 160,000 clones, around 94% were seen once, and the ten largest hold approximately 5.5%. The sample here was peripheral blood, taken 28 days after the second AZD1222 dose. This receptor was obtained from an adult who received the AZD1222 COVID-19 vaccine. This rearrangement joins TRBV6-2 or TRBV6-3 to TRBJ1-5; D perhaps matches TRBD1 (6 bases). The CDR3 loop reads CASSPGGGPQPQHF. The CDR3 coding sequence is TGTGCCAGCAGCCCTGGGGGGGGGCCTCAGCCCCAGCATTTT.